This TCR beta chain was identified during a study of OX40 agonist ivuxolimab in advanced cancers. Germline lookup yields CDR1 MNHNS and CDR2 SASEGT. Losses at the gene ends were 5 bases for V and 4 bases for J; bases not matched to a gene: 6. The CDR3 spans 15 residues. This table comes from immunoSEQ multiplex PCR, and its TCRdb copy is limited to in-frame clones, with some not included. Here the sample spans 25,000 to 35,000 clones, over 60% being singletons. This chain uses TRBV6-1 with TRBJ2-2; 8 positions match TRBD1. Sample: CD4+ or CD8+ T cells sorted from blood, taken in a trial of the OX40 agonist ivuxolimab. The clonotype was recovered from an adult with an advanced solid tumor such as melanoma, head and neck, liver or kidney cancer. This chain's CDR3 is CASSLQTGVTGELFF. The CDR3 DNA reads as TGTGCCAGCAGTCTACAGACAGGGGTCACCGGGGAGCTGTTTTTT.